This T cell receptor (beta chain) is drawn from a study of OX40 agonist ivuxolimab in advanced cancers. Study-level findings and limits: Antigen specificity remained undetermined for the expanded peripheral T cells. Blood T cells, both CD4+ and CD8+, expanded clonally by week 6 at 0.1 to 3.0 mg/kg. With doses of 0.1-3.0 mg/kg, partial responders showed among the lowest clonal expansion.

Some clones are missing from TCRdb's copy, which holds only in-frame ones; the method was immunoSEQ multiplex PCR. The sample shows 65,000 to 85,000 clones, over 70% of them seen only once. As concerns this clone: Its specificity is not known.

Material: CD4+ or CD8+ T cells sorted from blood, obtained in a trial of the OX40 agonist ivuxolimab. This sequence was found in an adult with an advanced solid tumor such as melanoma, head and neck, liver or kidney cancer.

CDR3 bases: TGTGCCAGCAGGCCAAGCGGGAGGACCTACTACGAGCAGTACTTC. Protein sequence: CASRPSGRTYYEQYF. The J gene is TRBJ2-7, the V gene TRBV27, with 9 bases lining up with TRBD2. Germline V CDR1 and CDR2: MNHEY, SMNVEV (reference sequence). The CDR3 loop spans 15 amino acids. Germline trimming cut 6 bases from V and 3 bases from J; bases unmatched to any gene: 9.